This T cell receptor beta chain was captured in a study of shared T cell receptors in the human thymus. The CDR3 totals 17 residues. Germline V gene lookup returns CDR1 SGHDT and CDR2 YYEEEE. With 0 bases clipped from V and 9 bases from J, the junction kept 10 bases outside the gene matches. Clones were read by immunoSEQ multiplex PCR, and TCRdb kept only the in-frame ones, dropping some. Of some 700,000 clones in the sample, roughly 90% are singletons; the top ten hold around 0.01%. This sample was also put to use in a study of human thymus T cells. From that report: Among the donors, all were healthy Finnish infants having corrective surgery for congenital heart defects. Thymus pieces cut out during corrective heart surgery were the tissue that was used. Blood and thymic repertoires both appeared biased in V and J gene usage. Related research examined unrelated individuals and reported that their thymic repertoires overlapped highly.

V usage is TRBV5-6 and J usage is TRBJ2-1; 12 positions match TRBD2. The source material was thymocytes. This TCR was sampled from a boy under two years old with a congenital heart defect. Here the CDR3 reads CASSLAQTSGRKCEQFF. CDR3 nucleotides: TGTGCCAGCAGCTTGGCCCAAACTAGCGGGAGGAAGTGTGAGCAGTTCTTC.